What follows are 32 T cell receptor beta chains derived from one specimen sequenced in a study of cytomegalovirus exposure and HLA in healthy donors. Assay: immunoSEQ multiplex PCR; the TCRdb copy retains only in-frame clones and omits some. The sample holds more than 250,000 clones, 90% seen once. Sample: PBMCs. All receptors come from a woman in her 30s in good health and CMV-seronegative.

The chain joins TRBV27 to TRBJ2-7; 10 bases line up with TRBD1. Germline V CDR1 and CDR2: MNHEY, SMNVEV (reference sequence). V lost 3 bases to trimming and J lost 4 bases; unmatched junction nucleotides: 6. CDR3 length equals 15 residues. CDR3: CASSLSSGQGYEQYF. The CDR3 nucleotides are TGTGCCAGCAGTTTGTCCTCGGGACAGGGGTACGAGCAGTACTTC.

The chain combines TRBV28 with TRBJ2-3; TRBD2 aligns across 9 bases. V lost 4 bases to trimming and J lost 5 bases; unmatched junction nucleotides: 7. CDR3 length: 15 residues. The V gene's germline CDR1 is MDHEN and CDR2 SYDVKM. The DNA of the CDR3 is TGTGCCAGCAGTTCCGCGGGAGGGCCCGGAGATACGCAGTATTTT. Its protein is CASSSAGGPGDTQYF.

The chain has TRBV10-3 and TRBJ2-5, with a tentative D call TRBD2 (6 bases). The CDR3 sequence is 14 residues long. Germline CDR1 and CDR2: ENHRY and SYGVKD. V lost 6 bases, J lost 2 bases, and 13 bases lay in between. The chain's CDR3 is CAISGLGLQETQYF. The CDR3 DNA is TGTGCCATCAGCGGCCTGGGACTTCAAGAGACCCAGTACTTC.

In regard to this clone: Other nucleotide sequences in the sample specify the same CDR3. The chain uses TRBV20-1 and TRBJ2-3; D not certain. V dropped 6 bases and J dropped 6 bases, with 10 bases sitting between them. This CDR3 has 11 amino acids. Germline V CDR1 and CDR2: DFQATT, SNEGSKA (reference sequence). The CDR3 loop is CSASVADTQYF. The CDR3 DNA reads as TGCAGTGCATCTGTGGCGGATACGCAGTATTTT.

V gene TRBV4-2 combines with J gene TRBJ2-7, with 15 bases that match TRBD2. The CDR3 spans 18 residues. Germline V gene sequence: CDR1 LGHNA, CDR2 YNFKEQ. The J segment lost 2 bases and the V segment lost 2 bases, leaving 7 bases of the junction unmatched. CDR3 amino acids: CASSQFIGTSGRPYEQYF. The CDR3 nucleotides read TGTGCCAGCAGCCAATTCATCGGGACTAGCGGGAGGCCCTACGAGCAGTACTTC.

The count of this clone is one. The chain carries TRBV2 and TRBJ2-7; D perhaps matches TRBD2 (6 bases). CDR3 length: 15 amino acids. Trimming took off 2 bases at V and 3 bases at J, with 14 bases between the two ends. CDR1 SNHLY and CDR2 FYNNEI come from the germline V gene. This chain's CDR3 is CASSEREVVVYEQYF. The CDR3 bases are TGTGCCAGCAGTGAAAGGGAGGTTGTAGTCTACGAGCAGTACTTC.

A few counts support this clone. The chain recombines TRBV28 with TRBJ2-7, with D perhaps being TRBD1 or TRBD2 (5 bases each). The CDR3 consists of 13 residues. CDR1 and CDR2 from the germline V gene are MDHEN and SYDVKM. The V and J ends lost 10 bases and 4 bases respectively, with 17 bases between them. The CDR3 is CATAVGVGYEQYF. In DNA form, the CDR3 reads TGTGCCACCGCCGTGGGGGTTGGGTACGAGCAGTACTTC.

The CDR3: CASSDTSGRYEQYF. CDR3 nucleotides: TGTGCCAGCAGTGACACTAGCGGGCGTTACGAGCAGTACTTC. The V call is TRBV6-4, the J call TRBJ2-7; 9 bases are a match to TRBD2. Per the germline V gene, CDR1 is MRHNA and CDR2 is SNTAGT. Trimming removed 2 bases from V and 4 bases from J; junction bases left unmatched: 3. The CDR3 spans 14 residues.

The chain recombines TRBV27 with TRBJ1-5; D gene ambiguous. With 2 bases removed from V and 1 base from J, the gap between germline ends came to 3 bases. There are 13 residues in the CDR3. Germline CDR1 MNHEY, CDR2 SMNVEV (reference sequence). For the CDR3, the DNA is TGTGCCAGCAGTTTAAAGAGCAATCAGCCCCAGCATTTT. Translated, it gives CASSLKSNQPQHF.

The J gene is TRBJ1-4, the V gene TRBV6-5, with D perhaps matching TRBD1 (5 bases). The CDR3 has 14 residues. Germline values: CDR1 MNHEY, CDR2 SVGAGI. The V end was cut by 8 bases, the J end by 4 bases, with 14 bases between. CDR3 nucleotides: TGTGCCAGCCATCCAGGGTGGAGTAATGAAAAACTGTTTTTT. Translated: CASHPGWSNEKLFF.

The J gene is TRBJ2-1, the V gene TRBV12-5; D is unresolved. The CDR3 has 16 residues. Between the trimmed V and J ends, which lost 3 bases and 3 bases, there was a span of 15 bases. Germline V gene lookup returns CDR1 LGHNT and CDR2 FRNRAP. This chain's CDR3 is CASGFNLNQVYNEQFF. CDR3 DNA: TGTGCTAGTGGTTTCAATCTAAATCAAGTCTACAATGAGCAGTTCTTC.

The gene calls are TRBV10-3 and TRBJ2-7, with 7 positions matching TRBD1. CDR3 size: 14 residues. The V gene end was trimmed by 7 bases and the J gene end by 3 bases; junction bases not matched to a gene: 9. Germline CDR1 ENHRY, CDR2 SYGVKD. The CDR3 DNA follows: TGTGCCATCAAAGGGGGCCTGAACTACTACGAGCAGTACTTC. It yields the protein CAIKGGLNYYEQYF.

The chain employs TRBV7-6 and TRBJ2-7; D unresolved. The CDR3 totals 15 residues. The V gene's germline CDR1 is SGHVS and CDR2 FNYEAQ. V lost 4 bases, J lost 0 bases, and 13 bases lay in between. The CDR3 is CASSSLDGSSYEQYF. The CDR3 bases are TGTGCCAGCAGCTCACTGGACGGTAGCTCCTACGAGCAGTACTTC.

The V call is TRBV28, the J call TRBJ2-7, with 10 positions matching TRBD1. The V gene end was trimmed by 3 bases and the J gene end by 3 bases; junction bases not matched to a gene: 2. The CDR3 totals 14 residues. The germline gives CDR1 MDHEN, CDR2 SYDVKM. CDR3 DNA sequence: TGTGCCAGCAGTTTCGACAGGGGGCTCTACGAGCAGTACTTC. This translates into CASSFDRGLYEQYF.

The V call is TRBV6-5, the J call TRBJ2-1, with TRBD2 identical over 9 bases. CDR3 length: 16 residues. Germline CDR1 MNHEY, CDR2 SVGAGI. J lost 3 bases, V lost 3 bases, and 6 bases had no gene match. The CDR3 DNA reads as TGTGCCAGCAGTTATGTAAGCGGGAGGCGCTACAATGAGCAGTTCTTC. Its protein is CASSYVSGRRYNEQFF.

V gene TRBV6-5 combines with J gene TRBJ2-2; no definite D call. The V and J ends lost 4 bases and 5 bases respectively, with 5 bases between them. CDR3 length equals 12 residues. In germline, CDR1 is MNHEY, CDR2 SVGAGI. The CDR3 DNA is TGTGCCAGCAGTTTTAGTACCGGGGAGCTGTTTTTT. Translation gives CASSFSTGELFF.

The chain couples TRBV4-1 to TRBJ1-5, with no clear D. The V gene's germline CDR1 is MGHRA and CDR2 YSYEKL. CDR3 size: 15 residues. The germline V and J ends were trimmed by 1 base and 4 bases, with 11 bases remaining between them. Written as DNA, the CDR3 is TGCGCCAGCAGCCAAGTGAGGGTTGGGAATCAGCCCCAGCATTTT. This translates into CASSQVRVGNQPQHF.

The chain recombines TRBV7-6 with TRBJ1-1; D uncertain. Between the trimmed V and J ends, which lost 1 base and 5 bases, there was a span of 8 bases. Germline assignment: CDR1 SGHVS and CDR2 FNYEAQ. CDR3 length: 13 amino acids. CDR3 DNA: TGTGCCAGCAGCTTAGAGGGCGGGACTGAAGCTTTCTTT. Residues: CASSLEGGTEAFF.

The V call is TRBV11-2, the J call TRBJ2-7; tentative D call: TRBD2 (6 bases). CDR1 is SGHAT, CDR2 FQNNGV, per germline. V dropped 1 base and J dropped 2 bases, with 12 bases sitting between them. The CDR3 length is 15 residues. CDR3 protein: CASSLAWGEAYEQYF. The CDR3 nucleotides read TGTGCCAGCAGCTTAGCTTGGGGGGAAGCCTACGAGCAGTACTTC.

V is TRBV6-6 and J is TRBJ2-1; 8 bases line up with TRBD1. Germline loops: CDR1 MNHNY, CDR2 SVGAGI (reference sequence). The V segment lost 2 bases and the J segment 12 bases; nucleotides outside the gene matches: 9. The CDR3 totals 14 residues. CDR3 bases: TGTGCCAGCAGTTACGGACAGGGATATTTGGGGCAGTTCTTC. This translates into CASSYGQGYLGQFF.

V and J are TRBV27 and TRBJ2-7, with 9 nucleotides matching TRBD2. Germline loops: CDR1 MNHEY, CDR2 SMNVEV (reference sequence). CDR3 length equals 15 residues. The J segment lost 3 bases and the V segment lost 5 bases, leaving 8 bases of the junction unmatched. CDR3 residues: CASSLYSGGGYEQYF. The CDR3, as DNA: TGTGCCAGCAGTCTATATAGCGGGGGAGGCTACGAGCAGTACTTC.

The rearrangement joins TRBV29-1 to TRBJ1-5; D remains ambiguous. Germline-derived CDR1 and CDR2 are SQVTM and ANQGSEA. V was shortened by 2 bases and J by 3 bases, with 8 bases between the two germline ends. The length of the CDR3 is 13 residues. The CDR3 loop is CSVEPLYNQPQHF. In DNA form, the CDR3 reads TGCAGCGTTGAACCACTGTACAATCAGCCCCAGCATTTT.

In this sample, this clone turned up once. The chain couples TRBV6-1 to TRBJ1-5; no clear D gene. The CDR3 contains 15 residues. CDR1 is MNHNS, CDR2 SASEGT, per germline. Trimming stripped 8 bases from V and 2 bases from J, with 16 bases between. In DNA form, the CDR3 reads TGTGCCAGCGGACTTTCATCGCACGGCAATCAGCCCCAGCATTTT. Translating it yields CASGLSSHGNQPQHF.

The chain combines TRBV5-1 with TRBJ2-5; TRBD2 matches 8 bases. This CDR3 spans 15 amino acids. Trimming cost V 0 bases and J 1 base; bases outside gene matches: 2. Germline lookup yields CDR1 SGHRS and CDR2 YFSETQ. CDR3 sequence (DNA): TGCGCCAGCAGCTTGGCAGCGGGAGCCCAAGAGACCCAGTACTTC. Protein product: CASSLAAGAQETQYF.

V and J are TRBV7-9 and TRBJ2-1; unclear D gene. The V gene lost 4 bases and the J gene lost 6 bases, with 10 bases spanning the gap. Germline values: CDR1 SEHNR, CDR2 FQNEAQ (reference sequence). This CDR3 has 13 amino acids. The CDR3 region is CASSSLTTNEQFF. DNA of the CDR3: TGTGCCAGCAGCTCCCTCACAACCAATGAGCAGTTCTTC. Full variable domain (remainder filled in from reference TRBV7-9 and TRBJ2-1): DTGVSQNPRHKITKRGQNVTFRCDPISEHNRLYWYRQTLGQGPEFLTYFQNEAQLEKSRLLSDRFSAERPKGSFSTLEIQRTEQGDSAMYLCASSSLTTNEQFFGPGTRLTVL.

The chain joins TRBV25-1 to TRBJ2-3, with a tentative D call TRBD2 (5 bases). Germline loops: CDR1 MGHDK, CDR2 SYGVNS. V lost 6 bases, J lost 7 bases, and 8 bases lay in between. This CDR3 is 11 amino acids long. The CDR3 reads CASRRDHTQYF. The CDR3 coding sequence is TGTGCCAGCAGACGGGATCATACGCAGTATTTT.

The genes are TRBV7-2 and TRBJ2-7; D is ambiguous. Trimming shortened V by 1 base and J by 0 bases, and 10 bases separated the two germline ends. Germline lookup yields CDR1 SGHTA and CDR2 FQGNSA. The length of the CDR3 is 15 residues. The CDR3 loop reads CASSLEGIVSYEQYF. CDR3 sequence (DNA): TGTGCCAGCAGCTTAGAGGGTATCGTCTCCTACGAGCAGTACTTC.

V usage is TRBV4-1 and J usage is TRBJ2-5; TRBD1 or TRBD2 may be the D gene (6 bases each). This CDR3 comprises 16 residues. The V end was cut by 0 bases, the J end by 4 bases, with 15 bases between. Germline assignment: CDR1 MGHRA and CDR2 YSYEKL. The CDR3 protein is CASSQEGRRGGETQYF. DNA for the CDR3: TGCGCCAGCAGCCAAGAGGGTCGCAGGGGAGGAGAGACCCAGTACTTC.

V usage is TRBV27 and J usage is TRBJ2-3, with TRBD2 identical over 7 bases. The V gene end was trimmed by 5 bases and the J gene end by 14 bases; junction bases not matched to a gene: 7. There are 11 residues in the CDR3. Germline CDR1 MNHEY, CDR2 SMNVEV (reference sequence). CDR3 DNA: TGTGCCAGCAGTGGGGGGAGGGGATGGTATTTT. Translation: CASSGGRGWYF.

The CDR3 reads CASKDGTGRNEQYF. The CDR3 nucleotides are TGTGCCAGCAAGGATGGGACAGGGAGAAACGAGCAGTACTTC. This chain connects TRBV13 to TRBJ2-7; TRBD1 aligns across 9 bases. The CDR3 spans 14 residues. Germline CDR1 reads PRHDT; CDR2 reads FYEKMQ (reference sequence). The ends lost 7 bases at V and 5 bases at J; junction bases unmatched: 9. Variable domain in full (rest from reference TRBV13 and TRBJ2-7): AAGVIQSPRHLIKEKRETATLKCYPIPRHDTVYWYQQGPGQDPQFLISFYEKMQSDKGSIPDRFSAQQFSDYHSELNMSSLELGDSALYFCASKDGTGRNEQYFGPGTRLTVT.

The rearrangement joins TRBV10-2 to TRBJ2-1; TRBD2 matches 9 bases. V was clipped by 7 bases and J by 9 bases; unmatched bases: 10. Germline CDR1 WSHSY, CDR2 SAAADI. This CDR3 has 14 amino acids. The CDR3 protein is CASTIAGVIREQFF. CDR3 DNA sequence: TGCGCCAGCACAATAGCGGGAGTCATACGTGAGCAGTTCTTC.

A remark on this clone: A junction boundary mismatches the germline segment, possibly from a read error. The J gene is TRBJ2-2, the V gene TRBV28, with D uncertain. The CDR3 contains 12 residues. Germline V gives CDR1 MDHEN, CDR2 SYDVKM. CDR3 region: CASSLNIGELFF. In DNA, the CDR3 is TGTGCCAGCAGTTTAAACATCGGGGAGCTGTTTTTT. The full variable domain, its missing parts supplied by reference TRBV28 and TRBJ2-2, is DVKVTQSSRYLVKRTGEKVFLECVQDMDHENMFWYRQDPGLGLRLIYFSYDVKMKEKGDIPEGYSVSREKKERFSLILESASTNQTSMYLCASSLNIGELFFGEGSRLTVL.